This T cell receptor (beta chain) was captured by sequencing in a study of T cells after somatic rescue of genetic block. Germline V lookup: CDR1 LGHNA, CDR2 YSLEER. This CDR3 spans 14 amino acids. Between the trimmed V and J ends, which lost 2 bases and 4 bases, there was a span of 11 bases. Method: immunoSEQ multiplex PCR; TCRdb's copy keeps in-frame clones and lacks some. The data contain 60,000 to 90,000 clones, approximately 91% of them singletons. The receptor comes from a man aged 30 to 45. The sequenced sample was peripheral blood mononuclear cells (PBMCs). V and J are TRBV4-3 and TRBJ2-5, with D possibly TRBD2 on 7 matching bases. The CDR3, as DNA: TGCGCCAGCAGCCAAATGGGAGGGGGAGAGACCCAGTACTTC. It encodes CASSQMGGGETQYF.